Here is one T cell receptor (beta chain) with its context. This clone has a handful of counts. Its antigen target is currently unknown. No qualities accompany the bases; no much larger clone lies one base away. Each donor gave one peripheral blood draw, roughly 110 mL on average, collected into heparinised tubes. A BD FACSAria II was used to sort naive, central memory, regulatory and stem cell-like memory CD4+ T cells with a panel that included CD45RO, CCR7, CD25, CD127, CD95 and CD27. Purity was above 98% for every sorted population. PBMCs were isolated right away by Lymphoprep density gradient centrifugation and were stained directly, without culture. So that batch effects would be minimized, each experiment stained and sorted samples in pairs, pairing one healthy donor with one patient. This sample stems from a study of beta chain features in type 1 diabetes (dated by TCRdb to about 2018). Regarding the complete study: Patients and healthy donors did not differ in mean age, gender distribution, total cell number or subset yield. A total of about 100 million sorted cells were examined across all samples, and RNA yield correlated strongly with the number of cells per subset. In the study, TCRB repertoires of sorted circulating CD4+ T cell subsets from recently diagnosed type 1 diabetes patients were compared with those of matched healthy donors. Regulatory and stem cell-like memory subsets were isolated from only 8 patients and about eight healthy donors, whereas naive and central memory subsets came from all 30 or so donors.

In the germline V gene, CDR1 corresponds to LGHNA and CDR2 to YSLEER. The junction carries 10 bases between V and J, which are trimmed by 0 bases and 4 bases respectively. CDR3 length: 15 amino acids, cysteine to phenylalanine. The sequence is cut down to CDR3 DNA, 45 bases in frame from base 1. The entire amount of isolated RNA was reverse transcribed using the High Capacity cDNA Reverse Transcription Kit, so the sequenced TCRB transcripts were expressed ones. Deep immunoSEQ sequencing was applied to naive, central memory and regulatory T cell samples, giving an average of about 3.57 million total reads per sample. Sorted cells were lysed in RLT buffer and RNA was extracted with DNase-treated RNeasy Micro or Mini kits, depending on cell number. Each cell subset was processed on its own to prevent cross-contamination, while patient and healthy donor samples were processed together. The immunoSEQ multiplex PCR was used to amplify TCRB sequences from cDNA, yielding 87-bp fragments that span the CDR3 region. Sequencing of the amplicons was done on the Illumina HiSeq platform. The paper's processing steps were these. Synthetic template baselines were used to correct PCR bias computationally, reads within Hamming distance 2 were collapsed, and singletons that could not be merged were discarded. Reads were aligned against IMGT to assign V, D and J genes, CDR3 length and insertions or deletions at six rearrangement sites. Clonotype counts were normalized to sorted cell number within each subset before computing true diversity and Gini coefficients with the tcR R package. Repertoire sharing was quantified using the overlap coefficient calculated on TCRB nucleotide sequences. As stored in TCRdb, this immuneACCESS dataset retains in-frame rearrangements with V and J assigned. A fraction of the clones does not appear; measured against another copy, unresolved V genes explain less than half of the discrepancy, and the remainder lacks a known reason. V and J calls and clone size come straight from that table; D and trimming were deduced from the DNA. The sample data list about 160,000 clones, and approximately 8.1% of these were observed just once. 0.5% of the sample comes from the top ten.

Points the paper makes about the study in general: Sequencing cDNA rather than genomic DNA could over-represent highly expressing activated cells, although activation and CD3 levels did not differ between groups. Shorter templates might have been favored by PCR, but patient and control samples were amplified and corrected together, so both groups would have been affected equally by any skew. Because small numbers of individuals were included in the HLA sub-analyses, any influence of HLA type on TCRB rearrangement was left unresolved. The naive, central memory and regulatory TCRB repertoires appeared to resemble one another more closely among patients than among healthy donors. A moderate but significant shortening of TCRB CDR3 length was observed in type 1 diabetes patients in all four CD4+ subsets. At VDJ recombination sites, type 1 diabetes patients had fewer insertions and more deleted nucleotides, which implies abnormalities in thymic rearrangement.

The chain is encoded by TRBV4-3 joined to TRBJ2-1; the D gene cannot be named for sure. Material: central memory CD4+ T cells from blood. The sequence was obtained from a man between 18 and 29 years old with type 1 diabetes. The CDR3 reads CASSQEIAQYNEQFF. The DNA sequence is as follows: TGCGCCAGCAGCCAAGAGATCGCCCAGTACAATGAGCAGTTCTTC.